The 29 T cell receptor beta chains below all came from one sample that was sequenced in a study of cytomegalovirus exposure and HLA in healthy donors. Primers for the PCR totalled 60 Vbeta and 13 Jbeta. Only in-frame clones appear in the TCRdb table, and some are missing; sequencing was by immunoSEQ multiplex PCR. This sample has 95,000 to 150,000 clones; around 70% occur once, and the top ten carry just under 8.5%. Sequenced: PBMCs. The receptors shown here come from a woman in her forties in good health and CMV-seropositive.

The chain links TRBV29-1 to TRBJ1-1, with unresolved D. Germline lookup yields CDR1 SQVTM and CDR2 ANQGSEA. This CDR3 has 12 amino acids. V lost 4 bases to trimming and J lost 5 bases, with 11 bases between them. CDR3 DNA sequence: TGCAGCGTTGTTTGGGTAGCTACTGAAGCTTTCTTT. It is translated as CSVVWVATEAFF.

The chain couples TRBV1 to TRBJ2-5; the table calls TRBD2, which could not be checked here. TRBV1 is shown as a pseudogene. CDR3 length: 14 amino acids. CDR3 sequence reads: CTSSLRPIQETQYF. The CDR3 DNA reads TGCACCAGCAGCTTACGCCCTATACAAGAGACCCAGTACTTC.

J is TRBJ2-7 and V is TRBV10-3; 9 positions agree with TRBD1. Trimming took 5 bases from V and 5 from J; bases not matched to a gene: 4. Germline assignment: CDR1 ENHRY and CDR2 SYGVKD. The CDR3 contains 13 residues. In DNA form, the CDR3 reads TGTGCCATCAGTCCCGACAGGGGGGACGAGCAGTACTTC. It is translated as CAISPDRGDEQYF.

In the case of this clone: Other DNA sequences in the same sample also yield this CDR3. The chain employs TRBV7-2 and TRBJ1-4; 7 bases match TRBD1. The CDR3 extends over 14 amino acids. Germline V gives CDR1 SGHTA, CDR2 FQGNSA. The V and J ends lost 1 base and 5 bases, in that order; junction bases with no gene match: 1. CDR3 sequence: CASSLGQGNEKLFF. The CDR3 DNA follows: TGTGCCAGCAGCTTAGGACAGGGCAATGAAAAACTGTTTTTT.

This clone was seen only once. The genes are TRBV7-6 and TRBJ1-3; 9 bases are a match to TRBD1. CDR3 length: 18 residues. V was pared by 5 bases and J by 2 bases, with 13 bases of the junction left unmatched. Germline assignment: CDR1 SGHVS and CDR2 FNYEAQ. DNA of the CDR3: TGTGCCAGCAGCCCTGGGCTGGATGGGACAGGGCCTGGAAACACCATATATTTT. It specifies CASSPGLDGTGPGNTIYF.

The chain carries TRBV7-9 and TRBJ1-1; unclear D gene. The germline CDR1 and CDR2 sequences are SEHNR and FQNEAQ (reference sequence). This CDR3 spans 12 amino acids. V was pared by 5 bases and J by 3 bases, with 7 bases between. CDR3 loop: CASSQHDTEAFF. The DNA of the CDR3 is TGTGCCAGCAGCCAACATGACACTGAAGCTTTCTTT. The full variable domain, in which reference TRBV7-9 and TRBJ1-1 provide the parts outside the CDR3, is DTGVSQNPRHKITKRGQNVTFRCDPISEHNRLYWYRQTLGQGPEFLTYFQNEAQLEKSRLLSDRFSAERPKGSFSTLEIQRTEQGDSAMYLCASSQHDTEAFFGQGTRLTVV.

This clone was seen only a few times. The chain carries TRBV6-6 and TRBJ1-5; possible D gene TRBD1, 6 bases. Trimming removed 10 bases from V and 6 bases from J, with 16 bases in between. The V gene's germline CDR1 is MNHNY and CDR2 SVGAGI (reference sequence). CDR3 length: 13 amino acids. The CDR3 DNA follows: TGTGCCATTACACAGGGATTAGGTCAGCCCCAGCATTTT. This codes for CAITQGLGQPQHF.

The V and J genes are TRBV5-6 and TRBJ1-1; 7 bases align to TRBD1. The CDR3 is 13 amino acids. CDR1 is SGHDT, CDR2 YYEEEE, per germline. V shed 4 bases, J shed 2 bases, and the junction held 2 bases outside the gene matches. The CDR3 spells CASSRQGNTEAFF. The CDR3 DNA follows: TGTGCCAGCAGCCGACAGGGAAACACTGAAGCTTTCTTT.

V gene TRBV11-2 combines with J gene TRBJ1-1; D unclear. The CDR3 has 12 amino acids. The V gene's germline CDR1 is SGHAT and CDR2 FQNNGV. The V end lost 5 bases, the J end lost 6 bases, and 10 bases lay between the germline ends. Here the CDR3 reads CASSPGGPEAFF. CDR3 nucleotides: TGTGCCAGCAGCCCTGGCGGGCCTGAAGCTTTCTTT.

The gene calls are TRBV18 and TRBJ2-1, with TRBD2 identical over 14 bases. V lost 6 bases, J lost 9 bases, and 7 bases stayed unmatched. CDR3 length: 15 residues. CDR1 is KGHSH and CDR2 is LQKENI in the germline V gene. The CDR3 reads CASSPTSGGAGEQFF. The CDR3 DNA sequence: TGTGCCAGCTCCCCGACTAGCGGGGGGGCCGGTGAGCAGTTCTTC.

The V call is TRBV7-9, the J call TRBJ2-2; D not certain. The V gene lost 3 bases and the J gene lost 5 bases, with 13 bases spanning the gap. CDR1 and CDR2 from the germline V gene are SEHNR and FQNEAQ (reference sequence). The CDR3 has 15 amino acids. The DNA for the CDR3 is TGTGCCAGCAGCTTCGGTCTATCATGGACCGGGGAGCTGTTTTTT. Residues: CASSFGLSWTGELFF.

The chain employs TRBV2 and TRBJ2-5; 10 positions agree with TRBD1. The length of the CDR3 is 14 residues. The germline gives CDR1 SNHLY, CDR2 FYNNEI. V gave up 4 bases and J gave up 5 bases; unmatched junction bases: 4. For the CDR3, the DNA is TGTGCCAGCAGTGGCGGACAGGGGGGGGAGACCCAGTACTTC. Its translation: CASSGGQGGETQYF. Drawing the rest from reference TRBV2 and TRBJ2-5, the complete variable domain is EPEVTQTPSHQVTQMGQEVILRCVPISNHLYFYWYRQILGQKVEFLVSFYNNEISEKSEIFDDQFSVERPDGSNFTLKIRSTKLEDSAMYFCASSGGQGGETQYFGPGTRLLVL.

The rearrangement uses TRBV6-5 and TRBJ1-3; no clear D. Trimming cost V 0 bases and J 9 bases, with 9 bases left between them. CDR3 size: 13 residues. CDR1 is MNHEY, CDR2 SVGAGI, per germline. CDR3 bases: TGTGCCAGCAGTTACTCGCAGTCGGGCACCATATATTTT. Translating gives CASSYSQSGTIYF.

The V and J genes are TRBV6-6 and TRBJ1-6, with D perhaps matching TRBD1 (5 bases). This CDR3 region has 14 residues. CDR1 and CDR2 (germline): MNHNY, SVGAGI (reference sequence). Trimming took 7 bases from V and 8 from J, leaving 15 bases between them. For the CDR3, the DNA is TGTGCCAGCACCTCTGGGGGGGATCATTCACCCCTCCACTTT. As protein: CASTSGGDHSPLHF.

This rearrangement joins TRBV2 to TRBJ2-5; D is possibly TRBD1 (5 bases). CDR3 length: 16 residues. CDR1 SNHLY and CDR2 FYNNEI come from the germline V gene. With 5 bases removed from V and 5 bases from J, the gap between germline ends came to 21 bases. The DNA for the CDR3 is TGTGCCAGCAGTTCAGGACACGGCCTAGTCTTGGAGACCCAGTACTTC. It encodes CASSSGHGLVLETQYF.

The V and J genes are TRBV5-6 and TRBJ2-5; TRBD1 is a possible D gene (5 bases). V was trimmed by 2 bases and J by 7 bases, leaving 9 bases between them. This CDR3 has 12 amino acids. Germline assignment: CDR1 SGHDT and CDR2 YYEEEE. The CDR3 protein is CASSFDSSTQYF. CDR3 DNA sequence: TGTGCCAGCAGCTTTGACAGTTCGACCCAGTACTTC.

The V and J genes are TRBV5-1 and TRBJ2-5; TRBD2 aligns across 12 bases. Trimming cost V 1 base and J 4 bases; bases outside gene matches: 8. The CDR3 covers 17 residues. The V gene's germline CDR1 is SGHRS and CDR2 YFSETQ. CDR3 region: CASSLRASGGAGETQYF. DNA of the CDR3: TGCGCCAGCAGCTTGCGGGCTAGCGGGGGGGCTGGAGAGACCCAGTACTTC.

Comments on this clone: Other DNA sequences in the same sample also yield this CDR3. The chain joins TRBV7-2 to TRBJ1-3; D is ambiguous. V was shortened by 0 bases and J by 2 bases, with 5 bases between the two germline ends. CDR1 and CDR2 from the germline V gene are SGHTA and FQGNSA. CDR3 length: 14 residues. The CDR3 protein is CASSLAGAGNTIYF. The CDR3 DNA sequence: TGTGCCAGCAGCTTAGCTGGAGCTGGAAACACCATATATTTT.

The chain joins TRBV7-8 to TRBJ1-1; no reliable D call. Germline loops: CDR1 SGHVS, CDR2 FQNEAQ. The V end lost 4 bases, the J end lost 6 bases, and 12 bases lay between the germline ends. The CDR3 spans 13 residues. CDR3 region: CASSSLVWSEAFF. The CDR3 DNA reads as TGTGCCAGCAGCTCACTGGTTTGGTCTGAAGCTTTCTTT.

The V call is TRBV4-2, the J call TRBJ1-1, with a weak D call TRBD1 (5 bases). The V and J ends lost 0 bases and 8 bases respectively, with 13 bases between them. The CDR3 extends over 14 amino acids. Germline V lookup: CDR1 LGHNA, CDR2 YNFKEQ. The CDR3 nucleotides are TGTGCCAGCAGCCAAGAAAGGGGAAGGGTCGAAGCTTTCTTT. Protein product: CASSQERGRVEAFF.

The rearrangement joins TRBV4-3 to TRBJ1-3; 10 bases fit TRBD1. The V segment lost 0 bases and the J segment 3 bases; nucleotides outside the gene matches: 2. This CDR3 has 16 residues. The germline V gene encodes CDR1 LGHNA and CDR2 YSLEER. The CDR3 DNA reads TGCGCCAGCAGCCAAGAAGGGACAGGGGTTGGAAACACCATATATTTT. Translation gives CASSQEGTGVGNTIYF.

Written as DNA, the CDR3 is TGTGCCAGCAGACAGGGTTTTACGCTGAACACTGAAGCTTTCTTT. Its protein product is CASRQGFTLNTEAFF. The V call is TRBV2, the J call TRBJ1-1; a weak D match, TRBD1 (6 bases). V lost 6 bases and J lost 0, with 14 bases in between. Looked up from germline, CDR1 is SNHLY and CDR2 is FYNNEI. The CDR3 is made up of 15 amino acids. Complete variable domain (other parts from reference TRBV2 and TRBJ1-1): EPEVTQTPSHQVTQMGQEVILRCVPISNHLYFYWYRQILGQKVEFLVSFYNNEISEKSEIFDDQFSVERPDGSNFTLKIRSTKLEDSAMYFCASRQGFTLNTEAFFGQGTRLTVV.

This clone was found a few times. This rearrangement joins TRBV7-3 to TRBJ2-7; D possibly corresponds to TRBD1 (7 bases). Trimming left V 0 bases short and J 11 bases short, with 17 bases between. The V gene's germline CDR1 is SGHTA and CDR2 FQGTGA. The CDR3 covers 14 residues. CDR3 in DNA: TGTGCCAGCAGCTTAACGGGCTTGGAGGGGGCCAAGTACTTC. It codes for CASSLTGLEGAKYF.

The rearrangement uses TRBV9 and TRBJ2-5; 12 bases are a match to TRBD2. Germline V gene lookup returns CDR1 SGDLS and CDR2 YYNGEE. V was clipped by 0 bases and J by 5 bases; unmatched bases: 8. This CDR3 has 17 amino acids. The CDR3 here is CASSVVASGGAGETQYF. The CDR3 region has the DNA TGTGCCAGCAGCGTAGTGGCTAGCGGGGGGGCCGGGGAGACCCAGTACTTC.

The chain combines TRBV19 with TRBJ2-3; D unresolved. Germline assignment: CDR1 LNHDA and CDR2 SQIVND (reference sequence). V was shortened by 1 base and J by 3 bases, with 8 bases between the two germline ends. CDR3 length equals 14 residues. DNA for the CDR3: TGTGCCAGTAGTATAGTCCACGGGACAGATACGCAGTATTTT. As protein: CASSIVHGTDTQYF.

This clone was counted a single time. The chain carries TRBV29-1 and TRBJ2-2, with D hard to call. Germline V gene lookup returns CDR1 SQVTM and CDR2 ANQGSEA. V lost 1 base and J lost 6, with 6 bases in between. The CDR3 contains 12 residues. The CDR3 loop is CSVEGVAGELFF. The DNA of the CDR3 is TGCAGCGTTGAAGGAGTGGCCGGGGAGCTGTTTTTT.

The CDR3 reads CAISETVAGGRETQYF. The CDR3 DNA reads TGTGCCATCAGTGAGACAGTAGCGGGGGGGCGAGAGACCCAGTACTTC. The chain couples TRBV10-3 to TRBJ2-5, with 11 positions matching TRBD2. Losses at the gene ends were 2 bases for V and 4 bases for J; bases not matched to a gene: 6. CDR3 length: 16 residues. Germline CDR1 and CDR2: ENHRY and SYGVKD.

The V and J genes are TRBV6-1 and TRBJ1-3; TRBD1 matches 9 bases. The germline gives CDR1 MNHNS, CDR2 SASEGT. After removal of 2 bases from V and 9 bases from J, the junction contained 8 bases not matched to a gene. The CDR3 contains 15 residues. The CDR3 DNA reads as TGTGCCAGCAGTGAAAGGACAGGGGACGGTACCACCATATATTTT. Residues: CASSERTGDGTTIYF.

The chain is built from TRBV7-9 and TRBJ2-7; 9 bases agree with TRBD1. Germline loops: CDR1 SEHNR, CDR2 FQNEAQ (reference sequence). V gave up 6 bases and J gave up 0 bases; unmatched junction bases: 12. This CDR3 comprises 17 residues. DNA of the CDR3: TGTGCCAGCAGTCAACTGGGATGGGACAGGGACTCCTACGAGCAGTACTTC. As protein: CASSQLGWDRDSYEQYF.